Below are 27 T cell receptor beta chains sequenced from a single sample in a study of cytomegalovirus exposure and HLA in healthy donors. It was with 60 Vbeta and 13 Jbeta primers that the PCR ran. This table comes from immunoSEQ multiplex PCR, and its TCRdb copy is limited to in-frame clones, with some not included. The sample lists about 100,000 clones, approximately 79% occurring once. The sample comprised PBMCs. The receptors come from a man between 18 and 35 years old in good health and CMV-seronegative.

This chain links TRBV6-1 with TRBJ2-1; the D gene is possibly TRBD1 (6 bases). The germline gives CDR1 MNHNS, CDR2 SASEGT. V was trimmed by 1 base and J by 1 base, leaving 8 bases between them. The CDR3 length is 15 residues. CDR3: CASSEEGVSYNEQFF. The CDR3 region has the DNA TGTGCCAGCAGTGAAGAGGGGGTATCCTACAATGAGCAGTTCTTC.

V gene TRBV11-2 combines with J gene TRBJ2-5; TRBD2 aligns across 10 bases. CDR1 and CDR2 (germline): SGHAT, FQNNGV. V gave up 5 bases and J gave up 2 bases; unmatched junction bases: 8. The CDR3 has 16 residues. CDR3 DNA sequence: TGTGCCAGCAGCCTCCTAGCGGGGGCGAGACAAGAGACCCAGTACTTC. Translating gives CASSLLAGARQETQYF. The variable domain in full, completed from reference TRBV11-2 and TRBJ2-5, reads EAGVAQSPRYKIIEKRQSVAFWCNPISGHATLYWYQQILGQGPKLLIQFQNNGVVDDSQLPKDRFSAERLKGVDSTLKIQPAKLEDSAVYLCASSLLAGARQETQYFGPGTRLLVL.

The J gene is TRBJ1-1, the V gene TRBV5-6; TRBD1 is a possible D gene (6 bases). Per germline, CDR1 SGHDT and CDR2 YYEEEE. V lost 0 bases and J 7 bases, leaving 13 bases between the germline ends. The CDR3 covers 14 residues. The CDR3: CASSLVGGRNEAFF. For the CDR3, the DNA is TGTGCCAGCAGCTTGGTAGGGGGAAGGAATGAAGCTTTCTTT.

J is TRBJ1-1 and V is TRBV11-2; 7 bases agree with TRBD1. The CDR3 is 14 amino acids. Germline V gene data show CDR1 as SGHAT and CDR2 as FQNNGV. J was trimmed by 4 bases and V by 1 base; bases with no gene match: 3. The chain's CDR3 is CASSLGGGSTEAFF. CDR3 coding DNA: TGTGCCAGCAGCTTAGGAGGGGGCTCCACTGAAGCTTTCTTT.

Only one count was recorded for this clone. The gene calls are TRBV19 and TRBJ2-7, with D possibly matching TRBD1 (6 bases). CDR1 is LNHDA, CDR2 SQIVND, per germline (reference sequence). Trimming took 3 bases from V and 6 from J, leaving 18 bases between them. The CDR3 totals 15 residues. The CDR3 is CASSIHQGPVSEQYF. The CDR3 bases are TGTGCCAGTAGTATTCACCAGGGGCCGGTCTCCGAGCAGTACTTC.

This CDR3 is CASSHSPDGYTF. The CDR3 nucleotides read TGTGCCAGCAGCCACAGTCCTGATGGCTACACCTTC. The chain uses TRBV4-2 and TRBJ1-2, with D uncertain. Per the germline V gene, CDR1 is LGHNA and CDR2 is YNFKEQ. The CDR3 is 12 amino acids. Trimming removed 3 bases from V and 6 bases from J, with 8 bases in between.

This clone showed up just once. V is TRBV1 and J is TRBJ1-1; the table assigns TRBD1, which was not confirmed against the DNA. TRBV1 is designated a pseudogene. This CDR3 contains 14 residues. CDR3 nucleotides: TGCACCAGCAGCAGGCAGGGGGGGAACACTGAAGCTTTCTTT. Its translation: CTSSRQGGNTEAFF.

The gene calls are TRBV15 and TRBJ2-6, with D maybe TRBD2 (6 bases). Trimming stripped 0 bases from V and 1 base from J, with 10 bases between. Germline CDR1 reads LNHNV; CDR2 reads YYDKDF (reference sequence). CDR3 length equals 17 residues. The CDR3 is CATSREGGGSGANVLTF. CDR3 sequence (DNA): TGTGCCACCAGCAGAGAAGGTGGGGGGTCTGGGGCCAACGTCCTGACTTTC.

This sequence joins TRBV7-9 and TRBJ2-3; D is ambiguous. The germline CDR1 and CDR2 sequences are SEHNR and FQNEAQ (reference sequence). Trimming removed 1 base from V and 2 bases from J, with 10 bases in between. The CDR3 extends over 15 amino acids. CDR3 in DNA: TGTGCCAGCAGCTTAGATTTGCACAACACAGATACGCAGTATTTT. Protein product: CASSLDLHNTDTQYF.

V gene TRBV2 combines with J gene TRBJ2-7, with 8 nucleotides matching TRBD1. The junction had 4 bases not matched to a gene; V was cut back by 4 bases and J by 5 bases. The CDR3 is 13 residues long. Germline CDR1 SNHLY, CDR2 FYNNEI. The CDR3: CASSGTGIHEQYF. The CDR3 nucleotides are TGTGCCAGCAGTGGGACAGGGATCCACGAGCAGTACTTC.

The rearrangement joins TRBV2 to TRBJ1-5; TRBD1 aligns across 8 bases. J was trimmed by 2 bases and V by 5 bases; bases with no gene match: 2. CDR3 size: 14 residues. Germline CDR1 SNHLY, CDR2 FYNNEI. CDR3 sequence: CASSPDRGNQPQHF. The CDR3 DNA is TGTGCCAGCAGTCCGGACAGGGGCAATCAGCCCCAGCATTTT.

V gene TRBV13 combines with J gene TRBJ1-2, with 10 bases lining up with TRBD1. This CDR3 spans 16 amino acids. V shed 1 base, J shed 2 bases, and the junction held 4 bases outside the gene matches. Germline-derived CDR1 and CDR2 are PRHDT and FYEKMQ (reference sequence). In DNA, the CDR3 is TGTGCCAGCAGCTTAGATGGGACAGGGGCCAACTATGGCTACACCTTC. Translating it yields CASSLDGTGANYGYTF.

In this sample, this clone turned up a few times. The J gene is TRBJ1-5, the V gene TRBV2; TRBD1 matches at 8 bases. Germline V gene data show CDR1 as SNHLY and CDR2 as FYNNEI. This CDR3 comprises 15 residues. V shed 1 base and J 5 bases; nucleotides not matched to a gene: 4. CDR3 loop: CASSEGTGRDQPQHF. The CDR3 DNA follows: TGTGCCAGCAGTGAAGGGACAGGGAGGGATCAGCCCCAGCATTTT.

The rearrangement joins TRBV13 to TRBJ2-5, with 8 bases matching TRBD2. The germline V gene encodes CDR1 PRHDT and CDR2 FYEKMQ (reference sequence). V gave up 5 bases and J gave up 2 bases; unmatched junction bases: 7. CDR3 length: 15 residues. This chain's CDR3 is CASSPGTSGQETQYF. The CDR3 region has the DNA TGTGCCAGCAGCCCCGGGACTAGTGGGCAAGAGACCCAGTACTTC. Combining the CDR3 with reference TRBV13 and TRBJ2-5 gives the whole variable domain AAGVIQSPRHLIKEKRETATLKCYPIPRHDTVYWYQQGPGQDPQFLISFYEKMQSDKGSIPDRFSAQQFSDYHSELNMSSLELGDSALYFCASSPGTSGQETQYFGPGTRLLVL.

This clone came up a few times. The CDR3 coding sequence is TGTGCCAGCAGCCGCACAGGGGCTAACACTGAAGCTTTCTTT. It yields the protein CASSRTGANTEAFF. The chain recombines TRBV16 with TRBJ1-1; 7 bases match TRBD1. The CDR3 runs 14 residues. In germline, CDR1 is KGHSY, CDR2 FQNENV. The trim removed 4 bases at V and 2 bases at J, leaving 4 bases unmatched.

The chain uses TRBV19 and TRBJ2-7; perhaps TRBD1 as D (6 bases). This CDR3 is 15 amino acids long. Trimming took off 3 bases at V and 1 base at J, with 13 bases between the two ends. Germline CDR1 is LNHDA and CDR2 is SQIVND (reference sequence). The CDR3 region has the DNA TGTGCCAGTAGTATCGGTGGGGGCAGTTCCTACGAGCAGTACTTC. Translated, it gives CASSIGGGSSYEQYF. Complete variable domain (other parts from reference TRBV19 and TRBJ2-7): DGGITQSPKYLFRKEGQNVTLSCEQNLNHDAMYWYRQDPGQGLRLIYYSQIVNDFQKGDIAEGYSVSREKKESFPLTVTSAQKNPTAFYLCASSIGGGSSYEQYFGPGTRLTVT.

The J gene is TRBJ2-2, the V gene TRBV4-2; D ambiguous. CDR3 size: 13 residues. The germline V gene has CDR1 LGHNA and CDR2 YNFKEQ. V gave up 2 bases and J gave up 3 bases, with 4 bases separating them. CDR3 protein: CASSQSYTGELFF. Here the CDR3 DNA reads TGTGCCAGCAGCCAATCCTACACCGGGGAGCTGTTTTTT.

The chain combines TRBV7-6 with TRBJ2-3; the match to TRBD2 covers 11 bases. The length of the CDR3 is 21 residues. Looked up from germline, CDR1 is SGHVS and CDR2 is FNYEAQ. With 0 bases clipped from V and 4 bases from J, the junction kept 18 bases outside the gene matches. For the CDR3, the DNA is TGTGCCAGCAGCTTAGCGGTGGCTAGCGGGGGGTTTTTGAGTGGGGCAGATACGCAGTATTTT. Translating it yields CASSLAVASGGFLSGADTQYF.

This chain links TRBV27 with TRBJ2-7; 9 bases agree with TRBD1. Germline lookup yields CDR1 MNHEY and CDR2 SMNVEV (reference sequence). Germline trimming cut 3 bases from V and 2 bases from J; bases unmatched to any gene: 5. The CDR3 is 15 residues long. CDR3 region: CASSLTRQGAYEQYF. CDR3 coding DNA: TGTGCCAGCAGTTTGACCCGACAGGGGGCCTACGAGCAGTACTTC.

The genes are TRBV7-2 and TRBJ2-5; D might be TRBD1 (6 bases). The CDR3 extends over 13 amino acids. Germline V gene sequence: CDR1 SGHTA, CDR2 FQGNSA. The V end lost 8 bases, the J end lost 3 bases, and 13 bases lay between the germline ends. CDR3 amino acids: CASQRGGKETQYF. In DNA, the CDR3 is TGTGCCAGCCAGAGAGGGGGAAAAGAGACCCAGTACTTC.

The gene calls are TRBV14 and TRBJ1-2; the D is unclear. Germline CDR1 is SGHDN and CDR2 is FVKESK. The CDR3 has 13 amino acids. V dropped 2 bases and J dropped 7 bases, with 11 bases sitting between them. DNA of the CDR3: TGTGCCAGCAGCCAACCGAGTGAGGGTGGCTACACCTTC. This translates into CASSQPSEGGYTF.

The rearrangement uses TRBV7-2 and TRBJ1-2, with D tentatively TRBD1 (6 bases). The CDR3 runs 14 residues. CDR1 is SGHTA and CDR2 is FQGNSA in the germline V gene. V was pared by 2 bases and J by 4 bases, with 11 bases between. CDR3 in DNA: TGTGCCAGCAGCTTATCGGACAGCCGCTATGGCTACACCTTC. This translates into CASSLSDSRYGYTF.

Here the CDR3 DNA reads TGTGCCAGCAGCCCGGCCGGCAGGGGGGACAATGAGCAGTTCTTC. This translates into CASSPAGRGDNEQFF. This sequence joins TRBV7-2 and TRBJ2-1, with D maybe TRBD1 (7 bases). The CDR3 is 15 amino acids. Germline V gene data show CDR1 as SGHTA and CDR2 as FQGNSA. The V and J ends lost 5 bases and 5 bases respectively, with 16 bases between them.

The gene calls are TRBV4-2 and TRBJ2-2; 10 bases are a match to TRBD2. The CDR3 is 17 residues long. From germline, CDR1 is LGHNA and CDR2 YNFKEQ. V lost 1 base to trimming and J lost 4 bases; unmatched junction nucleotides: 6. The CDR3 nucleotides are TGTGCCAGCAGCCAAGCTCTCGCTAGCGGGGGCACCGGGGAGCTGTTTTTT. Translated: CASSQALASGGTGELFF.

This clone was detected only once. This chain uses TRBV29-1 with TRBJ2-5, with 8 bases aligning to TRBD2. The CDR3 totals 14 residues. J lost 5 bases, V lost 1 base, and 6 bases had no gene match. CDR1 is SQVTM, CDR2 ANQGSEA, per germline. Written as DNA, the CDR3 is TGCAGCGTTGAAGGCCGGGGGGGCGGGGAGACCCAGTACTTC. Translation gives CSVEGRGGGETQYF.

The chain joins TRBV27 to TRBJ1-2; TRBD1 agrees at 9 bases. The germline V gene encodes CDR1 MNHEY and CDR2 SMNVEV (reference sequence). The CDR3 has 16 residues. Losses at the gene ends were 0 bases for V and 2 bases for J; bases not matched to a gene: 4. The chain's CDR3 is CASSLSSGQGNYGYTF. The CDR3 DNA reads TGTGCCAGCAGTTTATCATCGGGACAGGGCAACTATGGCTACACCTTC.

The genes are TRBV5-8 and TRBJ1-2; TRBD1 might be the D (5 bases). Germline V gene data show CDR1 as SGHTS and CDR2 as YDEGEE. Trimming left V 4 bases short and J 3 bases short, with 16 bases between. The CDR3 sequence is 15 residues long. CDR3 DNA sequence: TGTGCCAGCAGCCCCTGGTCGGGGACTGACTATGGCTACACCTTC. It encodes CASSPWSGTDYGYTF. The whole variable domain, filled in from reference TRBV5-8 and TRBJ1-2, reads EAGVTQSPTHLIKTRGQQATLRCSPISGHTSVYWYQQALGLGLQFLLWYDEGEERNRGNFPPRFSGRQFPNYSSELNVNALELEDSALYLCASSPWSGTDYGYTFGSGTRLTVV.